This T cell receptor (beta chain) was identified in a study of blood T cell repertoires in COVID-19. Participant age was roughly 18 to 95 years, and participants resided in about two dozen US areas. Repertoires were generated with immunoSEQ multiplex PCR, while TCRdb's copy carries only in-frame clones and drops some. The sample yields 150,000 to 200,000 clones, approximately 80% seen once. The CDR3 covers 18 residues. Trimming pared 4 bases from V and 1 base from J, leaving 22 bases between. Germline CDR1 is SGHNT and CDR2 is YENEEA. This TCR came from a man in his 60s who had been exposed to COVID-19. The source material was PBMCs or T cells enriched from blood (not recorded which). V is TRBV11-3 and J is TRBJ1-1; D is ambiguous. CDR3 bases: TGTGCCAGCAGCTCTTTTCGGCAGGCGTCTCGGGGGAACACTGAAGCTTTCTTT. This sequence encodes CASSSFRQASRGNTEAFF. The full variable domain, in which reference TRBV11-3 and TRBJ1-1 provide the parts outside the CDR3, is EAGVVQSPRYKIIEKKQPVAFWCNPISGHNTLYWYLQNLGQGPELLIRYENEEAVDDSQLPKDRFSAERLKGVDSTLKIQPAELGDSAVYLCASSSFRQASRGNTEAFFGQGTRLTVV.